This T cell receptor (beta chain) was sequenced in a study of OX40 agonist ivuxolimab in advanced cancers. Study-wide background: Ivuxolimab, an antibody that agonizes OX40 (CD134), was administered to the patients. Patients in the trial were receiving intravenous ivuxolimab every 2 weeks, at doses of 0.01 to 10 mg/kg. Partial responses were achieved by three patients: one hepatocellular carcinoma, two cutaneous melanoma. Findings and caveats of the study: The study observed clonal expansion of CD4+ and CD8+ blood T cells by week 6 at 0.1 to 3.0 mg/kg.

Per germline, CDR1 LNHDA and CDR2 SQIVND (reference sequence). This CDR3 contains 15 residues. The V segment lost 5 bases and the J segment 2 bases; nucleotides outside the gene matches: 6. TCRdb keeps only in-frame clones here, not all; method: immunoSEQ multiplex PCR. The sample has 15,000 to 20,000 clones, roughly 72% seen once; the top ten hold roughly half. In regard to this clone: What it recognizes is unknown.

Sequencing used CD4+ or CD8+ T cells sorted from blood, obtained in a trial of the OX40 agonist ivuxolimab. The chain carries TRBV19 and TRBJ1-1; 9 nucleotides match TRBD1. The TCR was taken from an adult with an advanced solid tumor such as melanoma, head and neck, liver or kidney cancer. The CDR3 region has the DNA TGTGCCAGTAGTCTGAACAGGGGGCTAAACACTGAAGCTTTCTTT. Translation: CASSLNRGLNTEAFF.